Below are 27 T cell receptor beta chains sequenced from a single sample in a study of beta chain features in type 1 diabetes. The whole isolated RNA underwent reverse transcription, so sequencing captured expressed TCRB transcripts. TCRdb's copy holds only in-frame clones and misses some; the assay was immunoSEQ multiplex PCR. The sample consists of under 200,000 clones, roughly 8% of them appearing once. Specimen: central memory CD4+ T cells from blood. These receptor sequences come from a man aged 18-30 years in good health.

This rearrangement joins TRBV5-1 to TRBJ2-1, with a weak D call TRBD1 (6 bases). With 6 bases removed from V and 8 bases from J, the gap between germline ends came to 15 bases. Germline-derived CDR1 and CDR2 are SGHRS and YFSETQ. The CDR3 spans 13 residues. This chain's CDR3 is CASKNPSGDEQFF. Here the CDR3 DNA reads TGCGCCAGCAAAAATCCCTCAGGGGATGAGCAGTTCTTC.

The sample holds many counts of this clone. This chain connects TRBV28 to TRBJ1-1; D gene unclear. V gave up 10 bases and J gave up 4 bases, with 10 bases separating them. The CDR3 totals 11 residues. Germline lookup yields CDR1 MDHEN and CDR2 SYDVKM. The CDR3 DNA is TGTGCCACCCTAAGAACCACTGAAGCTTTCTTT. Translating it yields CATLRTTEAFF. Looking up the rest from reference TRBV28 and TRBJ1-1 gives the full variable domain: DVKVTQSSRYLVKRTGEKVFLECVQDMDHENMFWYRQDPGLGLRLIYFSYDVKMKEKGDIPEGYSVSREKKERFSLILESASTNQTSMYLCATLRTTEAFFGQGTRLTVV.

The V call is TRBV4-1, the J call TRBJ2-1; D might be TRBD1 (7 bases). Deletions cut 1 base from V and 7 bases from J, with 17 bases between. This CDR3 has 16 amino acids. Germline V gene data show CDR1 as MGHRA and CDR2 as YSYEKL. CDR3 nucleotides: TGCGCCAGCAGCCAAGGGGGGCAGGGGGGATGGAATGAGCAGTTCTTC. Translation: CASSQGGQGGWNEQFF.

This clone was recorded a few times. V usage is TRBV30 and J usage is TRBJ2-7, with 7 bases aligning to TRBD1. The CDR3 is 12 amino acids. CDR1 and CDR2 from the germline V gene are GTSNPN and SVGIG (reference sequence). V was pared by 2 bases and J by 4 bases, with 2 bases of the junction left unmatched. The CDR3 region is CAWSMTGYEQYF. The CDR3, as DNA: TGTGCCTGGAGTATGACAGGGTACGAGCAGTACTTC.

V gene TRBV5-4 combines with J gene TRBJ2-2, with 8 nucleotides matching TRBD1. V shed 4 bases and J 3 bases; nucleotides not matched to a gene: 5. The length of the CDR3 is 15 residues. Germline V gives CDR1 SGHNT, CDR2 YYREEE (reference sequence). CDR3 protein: CASSAGTGYTGELFF. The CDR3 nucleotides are TGTGCCAGCAGCGCCGGGACAGGATACACCGGGGAGCTGTTTTTT.

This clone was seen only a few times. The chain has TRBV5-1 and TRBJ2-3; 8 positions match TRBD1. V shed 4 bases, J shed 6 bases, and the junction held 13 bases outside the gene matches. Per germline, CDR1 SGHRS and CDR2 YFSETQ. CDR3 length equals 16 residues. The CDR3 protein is CASSLNPTGALDTQYF. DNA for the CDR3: TGCGCCAGCAGCCTGAACCCGACAGGGGCCCTCGATACGCAGTATTTT.

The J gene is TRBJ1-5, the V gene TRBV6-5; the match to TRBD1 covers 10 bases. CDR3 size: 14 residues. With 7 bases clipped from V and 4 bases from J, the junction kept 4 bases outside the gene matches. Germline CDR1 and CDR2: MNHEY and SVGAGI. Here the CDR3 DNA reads TGTGCCAGCAAAGGACAGGGGGAGAATCAGCCCCAGCATTTT. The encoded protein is CASKGQGENQPQHF.

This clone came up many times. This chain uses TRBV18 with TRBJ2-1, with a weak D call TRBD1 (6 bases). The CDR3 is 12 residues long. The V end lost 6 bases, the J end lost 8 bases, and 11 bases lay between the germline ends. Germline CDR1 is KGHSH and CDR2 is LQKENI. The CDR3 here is CASSPRGYEQFF. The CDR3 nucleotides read TGTGCCAGCTCCCCAAGGGGGTATGAGCAGTTCTTC. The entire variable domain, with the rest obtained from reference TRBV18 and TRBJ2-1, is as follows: NAGVMQNPRHLVRRRGQEARLRCSPMKGHSHVYWYRQLPEEGLKFMVYLQKENIIDESGMPKERFSAEFPKEGPSILRIQQVVRGDSAAYFCASSPRGYEQFFGPGTRLTVL.

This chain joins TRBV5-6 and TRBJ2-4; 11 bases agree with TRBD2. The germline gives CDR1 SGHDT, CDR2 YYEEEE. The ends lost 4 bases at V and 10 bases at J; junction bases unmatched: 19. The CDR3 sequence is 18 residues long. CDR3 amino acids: CASSDTSGSRGYGIIQYF. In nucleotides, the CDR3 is TGTGCCAGCAGCGATACTAGCGGGAGCCGGGGTTATGGCATTATTCAGTACTTC. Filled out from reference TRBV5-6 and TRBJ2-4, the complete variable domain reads DAGVTQSPTHLIKTRGQQVTLRCSPKSGHDTVSWYQQALGQGPQFIFQYYEEEERQRGNFPDRFSGHQFPNYSSELNVNALLLGDSALYLCASSDTSGSRGYGIIQYFGAGTRLSVL.

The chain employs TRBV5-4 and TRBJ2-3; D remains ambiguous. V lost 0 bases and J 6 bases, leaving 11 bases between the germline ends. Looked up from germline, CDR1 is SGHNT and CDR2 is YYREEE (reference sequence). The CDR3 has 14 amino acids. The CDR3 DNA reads TGTGCCAGCAGCTTGGATGGTGTCGAGGATACGCAGTATTTT. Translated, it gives CASSLDGVEDTQYF. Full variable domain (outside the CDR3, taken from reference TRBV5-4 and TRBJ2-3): ETGVTQSPTHLIKTRGQQVTLRCSSQSGHNTVSWYQQALGQGPQFIFQYYREEENGRGNFPPRFSGLQFPNYSSELNVNALELDDSALYLCASSLDGVEDTQYFGPGTRLTVL.

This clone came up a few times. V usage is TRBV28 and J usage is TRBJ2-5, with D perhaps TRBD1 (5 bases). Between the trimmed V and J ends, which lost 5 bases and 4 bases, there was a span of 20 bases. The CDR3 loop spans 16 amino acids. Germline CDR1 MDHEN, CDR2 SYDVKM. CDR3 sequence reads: CASSHRRQGLSETQYF. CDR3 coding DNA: TGTGCCAGCAGTCACCGGCGCCAGGGCCTATCAGAGACCCAGTACTTC.

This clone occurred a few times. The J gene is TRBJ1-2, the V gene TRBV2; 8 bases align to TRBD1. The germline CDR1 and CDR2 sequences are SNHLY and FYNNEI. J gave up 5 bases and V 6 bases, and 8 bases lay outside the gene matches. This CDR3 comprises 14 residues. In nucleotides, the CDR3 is TGTGCCAGCAGAGGGACAGGTACAACGTATGGCTACACCTTC. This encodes CASRGTGTTYGYTF.

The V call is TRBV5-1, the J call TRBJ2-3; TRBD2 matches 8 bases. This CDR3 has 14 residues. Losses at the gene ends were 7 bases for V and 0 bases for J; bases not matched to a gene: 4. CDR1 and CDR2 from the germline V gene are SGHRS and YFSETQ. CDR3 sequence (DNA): TGCGCCAGCGAGCGGGGGTCTAGCACAGATACGCAGTATTTT. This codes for CASERGSSTDTQYF.

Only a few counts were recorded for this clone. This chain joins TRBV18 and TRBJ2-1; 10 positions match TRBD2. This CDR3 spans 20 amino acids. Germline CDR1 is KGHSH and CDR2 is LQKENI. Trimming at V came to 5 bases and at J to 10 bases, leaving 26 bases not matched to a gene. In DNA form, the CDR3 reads TGTGCCAGCTCAAGACTGACAGGGCCCAGCGGGAGGGCCGGGTTCGGGGAGCAGTTCTTC. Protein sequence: CASSRLTGPSGRAGFGEQFF. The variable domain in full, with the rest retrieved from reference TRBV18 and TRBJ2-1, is NAGVMQNPRHLVRRRGQEARLRCSPMKGHSHVYWYRQLPEEGLKFMVYLQKENIIDESGMPKERFSAEFPKEGPSILRIQQVVRGDSAAYFCASSRLTGPSGRAGFGEQFFGPGTRLTVL.

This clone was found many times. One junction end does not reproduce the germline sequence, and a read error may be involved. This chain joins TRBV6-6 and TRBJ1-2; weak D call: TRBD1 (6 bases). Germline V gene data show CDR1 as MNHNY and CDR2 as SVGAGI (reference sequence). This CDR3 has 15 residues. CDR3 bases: TGTGCCAGCAGTCAGCTTCCTACGGCATTCCTTTTACAGGGTTTC. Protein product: CASSQLPTAFLLQGF.

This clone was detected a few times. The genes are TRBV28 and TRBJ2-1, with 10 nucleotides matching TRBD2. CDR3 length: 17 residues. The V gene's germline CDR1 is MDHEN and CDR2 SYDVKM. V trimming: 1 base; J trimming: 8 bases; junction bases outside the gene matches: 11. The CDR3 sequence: CASSLSLGRAGGDEQFF. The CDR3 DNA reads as TGTGCCAGCAGTTTATCCCTCGGGCGAGCGGGGGGGGATGAGCAGTTCTTC.

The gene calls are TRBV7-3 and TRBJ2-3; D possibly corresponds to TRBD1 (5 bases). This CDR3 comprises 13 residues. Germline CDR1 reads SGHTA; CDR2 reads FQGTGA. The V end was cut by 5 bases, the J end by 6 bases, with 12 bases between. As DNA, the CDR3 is TGTGCCAGCAGCACCGACAGTGTTGATACGCAGTATTTT. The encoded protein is CASSTDSVDTQYF.

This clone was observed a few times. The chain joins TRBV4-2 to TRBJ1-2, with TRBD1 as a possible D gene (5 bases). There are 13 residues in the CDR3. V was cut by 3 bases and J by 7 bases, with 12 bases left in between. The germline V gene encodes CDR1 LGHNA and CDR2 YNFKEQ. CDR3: CASSQARQGGYTF. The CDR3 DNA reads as TGTGCCAGCAGCCAGGCGCGGCAGGGTGGCTACACCTTC.

The chain's CDR3 is CASSLYEQYF. CDR3 bases: TGTGCCAGCAGTTTATACGAGCAGTACTTC. The chain carries TRBV6-1 and TRBJ2-7, with D unclear. This CDR3 has 10 residues. V was cut by 5 bases and J by 4 bases, with 3 bases left in between. Germline V gene data show CDR1 as MNHNS and CDR2 as SASEGT.

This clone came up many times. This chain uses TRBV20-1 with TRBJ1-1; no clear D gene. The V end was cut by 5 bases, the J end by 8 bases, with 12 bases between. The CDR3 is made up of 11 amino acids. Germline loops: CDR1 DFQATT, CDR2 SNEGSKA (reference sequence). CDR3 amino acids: CSAGLRREAFF. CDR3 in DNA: TGCAGTGCTGGACTACGGCGCGAAGCTTTCTTT.

In nucleotides, the CDR3 is TGCAGCGTACACGGGACAGGGAACACTGAAGCTTTCTTT. It is translated as CSVHGTGNTEAFF. The chain is built from TRBV29-1 and TRBJ1-1; TRBD1 matches 8 bases. Germline-derived CDR1 and CDR2 are SQVTM and ANQGSEA. The CDR3 length is 13 residues. With V trimmed by 6 bases and J by 1 base, 4 bases remained unmatched.

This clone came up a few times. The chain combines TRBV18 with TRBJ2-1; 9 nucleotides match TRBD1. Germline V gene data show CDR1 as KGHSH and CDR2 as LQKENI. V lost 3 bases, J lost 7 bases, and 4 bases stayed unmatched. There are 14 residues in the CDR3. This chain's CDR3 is CASSPGTGLNEQFF. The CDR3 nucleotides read TGTGCCAGCTCACCGGGGACAGGGTTAAATGAGCAGTTCTTC. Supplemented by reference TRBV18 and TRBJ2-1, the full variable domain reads NAGVMQNPRHLVRRRGQEARLRCSPMKGHSHVYWYRQLPEEGLKFMVYLQKENIIDESGMPKERFSAEFPKEGPSILRIQQVVRGDSAAYFCASSPGTGLNEQFFGPGTRLTVL.

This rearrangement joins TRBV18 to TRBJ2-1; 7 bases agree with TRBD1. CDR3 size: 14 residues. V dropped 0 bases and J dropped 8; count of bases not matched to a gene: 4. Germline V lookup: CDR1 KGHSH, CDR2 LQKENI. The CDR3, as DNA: TGTGCCAGCTCACCACCGACAGGGAAAGATGAGCAGTTCTTC. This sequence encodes CASSPPTGKDEQFF.

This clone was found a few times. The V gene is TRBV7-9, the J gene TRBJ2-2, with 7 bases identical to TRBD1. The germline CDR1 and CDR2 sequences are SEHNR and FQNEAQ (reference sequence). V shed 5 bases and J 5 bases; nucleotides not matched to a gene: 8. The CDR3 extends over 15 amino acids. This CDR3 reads CASSPGTVGTGELFF. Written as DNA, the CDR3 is TGTGCCAGCAGCCCTGGGACAGTCGGGACCGGGGAGCTGTTTTTT. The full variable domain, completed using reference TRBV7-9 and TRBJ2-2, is DTGVSQNPRHKITKRGQNVTFRCDPISEHNRLYWYRQTLGQGPEFLTYFQNEAQLEKSRLLSDRFSAERPKGSFSTLEIQRTEQGDSAMYLCASSPGTVGTGELFFGEGSRLTVL.

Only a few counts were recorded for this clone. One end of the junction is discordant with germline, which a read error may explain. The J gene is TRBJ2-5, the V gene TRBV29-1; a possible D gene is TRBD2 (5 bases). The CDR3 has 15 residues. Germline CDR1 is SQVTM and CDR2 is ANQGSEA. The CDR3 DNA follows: TGCAGCGTCGAAGGCTACCGGGGAGACCAAGAGACCCAGTACTTC. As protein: CSVEGYRGDQETQYF.

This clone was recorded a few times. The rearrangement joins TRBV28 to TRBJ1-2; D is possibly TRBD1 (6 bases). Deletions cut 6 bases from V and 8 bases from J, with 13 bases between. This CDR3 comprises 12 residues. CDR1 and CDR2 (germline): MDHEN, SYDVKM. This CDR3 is CASRDNREGYTF. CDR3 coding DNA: TGTGCCAGCAGGGACAACAGGGAGGGCTACACCTTC.

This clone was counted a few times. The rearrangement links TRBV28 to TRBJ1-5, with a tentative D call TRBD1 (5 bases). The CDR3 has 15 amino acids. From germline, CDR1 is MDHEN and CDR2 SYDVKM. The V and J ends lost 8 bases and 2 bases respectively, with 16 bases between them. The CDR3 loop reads CASAIPGHGNQPQHF. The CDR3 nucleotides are TGTGCCAGCGCTATACCCGGACATGGCAATCAGCCCCAGCATTTT. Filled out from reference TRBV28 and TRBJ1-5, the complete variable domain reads DVKVTQSSRYLVKRTGEKVFLECVQDMDHENMFWYRQDPGLGLRLIYFSYDVKMKEKGDIPEGYSVSREKKERFSLILESASTNQTSMYLCASAIPGHGNQPQHFGDGTRLSIL.